The 25 T cell receptor beta chains given below trace back to one sample, sequenced in a study of T cells after yellow fever vaccination. TCRdb re-called the 5' RACE reads through MiXCR, storing one row per CDR3 protein. The sample holds some 320,000 distinct CDR3 sequences, roughly a tenth seen once. Sequenced here: CD4+ T cells sorted from PBMCs, sampled 45 days after the yellow fever booster vaccination. The receptors shown here come from a man younger than 35 who received the YFV17D yellow fever vaccine.

This clonotype has a handful of counts. J is TRBJ2-2 and V is TRBV6-6, with a tentative D call TRBD1 (6 bases). Trimming left V 0 bases short and J 4 bases short, with 21 bases between. The CDR3 sequence is 19 residues long. CDR1 and CDR2 (germline): MNHNY, SVGAGI (reference sequence). CDR3 loop: CASSYSTVGVGGGTGELFF. The CDR3 DNA reads as TGTGCCAGCAGTTACTCAACCGTGGGTGTAGGGGGTGGCACCGGGGAGCTGTTTTTT.

This clonotype was detected a few times. The chain couples TRBV23-1 to TRBJ1-1, with TRBD1 identical over 9 bases. TRBV23-1 is given ORF status, its function remaining uncertain. The CDR3 has 18 amino acids. With V trimmed by 4 bases and J by 1 base, 13 bases remained unmatched. CDR3 coding DNA: TGCGCCAGCAGTCCTCCCTCGGGACAGGGCACCGGGAACACTGAAGCTTTCTTT. Translating gives CASSPPSGQGTGNTEAFF.

The rearrangement links TRBV12-3 or TRBV12-4 to TRBJ1-4; TRBD1 might be the D (6 bases). CDR3 length: 13 amino acids. The V gene lost 4 bases and the J gene lost 8 bases, with 11 bases spanning the gap. CDR3 protein: CASSSGGREKLFF. The CDR3 DNA follows: TGTGCCAGCAGTTCCGGGGGCCGGGAAAAACTGTTTTTT.

This clonotype was found many times. This chain uses TRBV5-1 with TRBJ2-3, with unresolved D. Per the germline V gene, CDR1 is SGHRS and CDR2 is YFSETQ. This CDR3 spans 13 amino acids. Trimming stripped 2 bases from V and 4 bases from J, with 8 bases between. The CDR3 DNA is TGCGCCAGCAGCTTTTCGGCCGCAGATACGCAGTATTTT. Translated, it gives CASSFSAADTQYF. The whole variable domain, remainder taken from reference TRBV5-1 and TRBJ2-3, is KAGVTQTPRYLIKTRGQQVTLSCSPISGHRSVSWYQQTPGQGLQFLFEYFSETQRNKGNFPGRFSGRQFSNSRSEMNVSTLELGDSALYLCASSFSAADTQYFGPGTRLTVL.

The rearrangement links TRBV28 to TRBJ2-1, with TRBD1 matching 9 bases. The germline V gene has CDR1 MDHEN and CDR2 SYDVKM. After removal of 7 bases from V and 4 bases from J, the junction contained 8 bases not matched to a gene. The CDR3 totals 15 residues. The CDR3 DNA sequence: TGTGCCAGCATTCTGCCGGGACAGGGTTACAATGAGCAGTTCTTC. This gives the protein CASILPGQGYNEQFF.

This clonotype was counted between two and nine times. The chain couples TRBV9 to TRBJ1-2, with 7 bases aligning to TRBD1. V was pared by 2 bases and J by 4 bases, with 2 bases of the junction left unmatched. Germline V gives CDR1 SGDLS, CDR2 YYNGEE. This CDR3 spans 13 amino acids. As DNA, the CDR3 is TGTGCCAGCAGCGTCGCAGGGGGCTATGGCTACACCTTC. Its protein is CASSVAGGYGYTF.

This clonotype has a count of ten or more. The chain employs TRBV15 and TRBJ1-5; 7 bases align to TRBD1. The CDR3 loop spans 15 amino acids. V gave up 1 base and J gave up 4 bases; unmatched junction bases: 4. The germline V gene has CDR1 LNHNV and CDR2 YYDKDF (reference sequence). CDR3 coding DNA: TGTGCCACCAGCAGAGTGGACAGGAGTAATCAGCCCCAGCATTTT. This sequence encodes CATSRVDRSNQPQHF.

The chain combines TRBV19 with TRBJ1-5; the D gene is possibly TRBD1 (6 bases). The V gene's germline CDR1 is LNHDA and CDR2 SQIVND (reference sequence). This CDR3 contains 14 residues. V lost 7 bases and J 6 bases, leaving 16 bases between the germline ends. CDR3 DNA sequence: TGTGCCAGTAAAGTTGACAGGAGGGGTCAGCCCCAGCATTTT. Its protein is CASKVDRRGQPQHF.

This clonotype was recorded many times. V is TRBV28 and J is TRBJ1-4, with 10 bases fitting TRBD1. Germline V CDR1 and CDR2: MDHEN, SYDVKM. The ends lost 6 bases at V and 7 bases at J; junction bases unmatched: 5. This CDR3 spans 14 amino acids. Here the CDR3 reads CASSLTGGSEKLFF. The DNA of the CDR3 is TGTGCCAGCAGCCTGACAGGGGGCAGTGAAAAACTGTTTTTT.

The V gene is TRBV12-3 or TRBV12-4, the J gene TRBJ2-1; 11 bases are shared with TRBD1. Unmatched junction bases numbered 7, after V lost 6 bases and J lost 15 bases. The CDR3 covers 12 residues. CDR3 in DNA: TGTGCCAGCAGCACCGGACAGGGGGCTCCGTTCTTC. Protein: CASSTGQGAPFF.

V and J are TRBV6-5 and TRBJ2-7, with D perhaps matching TRBD1 or TRBD2 (5 bases each). The CDR3 loop spans 13 amino acids. CDR1 and CDR2 (germline): MNHEY, SVGAGI. Trimming cost V 8 bases and J 1 base, with 12 bases left between them. CDR3 bases: TGTGCCAGCTCGAGGGCAGGGTCCTACGAGCAGTACTTC. Amino acid sequence: CASSRAGSYEQYF.

The table lists this clonotype with a few counts. This sequence joins TRBV19 and TRBJ1-3, with D maybe TRBD1 (6 bases). Trimming pared 4 bases from V and 0 bases from J, leaving 10 bases between. The germline V gene has CDR1 LNHDA and CDR2 SQIVND (reference sequence). This CDR3 has 15 residues. CDR3 sequence reads: CASSRTASSGNTIYF. The CDR3 region has the DNA TGTGCCAGTAGTAGGACAGCGAGCTCTGGAAACACCATATATTTT.

This clonotype was observed a handful of times. The gene calls are TRBV7-3 and TRBJ2-6; D may be TRBD1 (5 bases). V lost 3 bases to trimming and J lost 3 bases, with 12 bases between them. Germline V gene lookup returns CDR1 SGHTA and CDR2 FQGTGA. CDR3 size: 16 residues. The CDR3 region has the DNA TGTGCCAGCAGCTTGCAGGGTTTTGGTGGGGCCAACGTCCTGACTTTC. Translated, it gives CASSLQGFGGANVLTF.

This clonotype has a count of ten or more. The chain links TRBV5-1 to TRBJ2-3; D unresolved. The V and J ends lost 4 bases and 4 bases respectively, with 16 bases between them. CDR1 and CDR2 (germline): SGHRS, YFSETQ. The CDR3 runs to 15 residues. The CDR3 loop reads CASSPDVPGADTQYF. The CDR3 nucleotides read TGCGCCAGCAGCCCGGACGTACCTGGGGCAGATACGCAGTATTTT.

The chain carries TRBV6-5 and TRBJ1-6; D remains unclear. There are 15 residues in the CDR3. The germline V gene has CDR1 MNHEY and CDR2 SVGAGI. Trimming pared 3 bases from V and 10 bases from J, leaving 16 bases between. DNA for the CDR3: TGTGCCAGCAGTTATACTCGCCGTCCGGGATCACCCCTCCACTTT. Protein product: CASSYTRRPGSPLHF.

The CDR3: CASSRAGRGRETQYF. As DNA, the CDR3 is TGTGCCAGCAGCCGCGCTGGGAGGGGCCGGGAGACCCAGTACTTC. The V call is TRBV11-2, the J call TRBJ2-5; 7 bases are a match to TRBD2. CDR3 length: 15 amino acids. V gave up 5 bases and J gave up 5 bases; unmatched junction bases: 11. The germline V gene has CDR1 SGHAT and CDR2 FQNNGV.

The chain uses TRBV12-3 or TRBV12-4 and TRBJ2-7, with D perhaps being TRBD1 or TRBD2 (5 bases each). V was pared by 5 bases and J by 12 bases, with 14 bases between. The CDR3 extends over 11 amino acids. In nucleotides, the CDR3 is TGTGCCAGCAGTACGGGGCAGGGCCTGTACTTC. This encodes CASSTGQGLYF.

This clonotype was found a few times. V usage is TRBV18 and J usage is TRBJ2-7; possible D gene TRBD2, 5 bases. The ends were cut back, 2 bases at V and 7 bases at J, with 9 bases in the middle. The CDR3 has 12 residues. Germline CDR1 reads KGHSH; CDR2 reads LQKENI. The CDR3 protein is CASSPDGGEQYV. The CDR3 DNA is TGTGCCAGCTCACCAGACGGCGGGGAGCAGTACGTC.

V is TRBV7-9 and J is TRBJ1-4; TRBD1 is a possible D gene (5 bases). Germline V gene lookup returns CDR1 SEHNR and CDR2 FQNEAQ (reference sequence). V was cut by 0 bases and J by 0 bases, with 8 bases left in between. This CDR3 region has 16 residues. The CDR3 region is CASSLARGATNEKLFF. The CDR3 nucleotides read TGTGCCAGCAGCTTAGCAAGGGGAGCAACTAATGAAAAACTGTTTTTT.

The chain joins TRBV7-3 to TRBJ1-1; a weak D match, TRBD1 (6 bases). The CDR3 is 15 residues long. CDR1 is SGHTA and CDR2 is FQGTGA in the germline V gene. Trimming pared 2 bases from V and 5 bases from J, leaving 15 bases between. The CDR3 loop is CASSLGGGIGTEAFF. In DNA, the CDR3 is TGTGCCAGCAGCTTAGGAGGGGGGATAGGGACTGAAGCTTTCTTT.

In its sample, this clonotype was seen many times. The chain carries TRBV11-2 and TRBJ1-5, with D tentatively TRBD1 (6 bases). Germline CDR1 SGHAT, CDR2 FQNNGV. Trimming took 5 bases from V and 8 from J, leaving 13 bases between them. This CDR3 is 13 amino acids long. CDR3 in amino acids: CASSQTGREPQHF. For the CDR3, the DNA is TGTGCCAGCAGCCAAACAGGGAGGGAGCCCCAGCATTTT.

The chain recombines TRBV18 with TRBJ1-2; D is uncertain. CDR3 length: 13 residues. Trimming removed 6 bases at V and 0 bases at J, with 8 bases between. Germline CDR1 is KGHSH and CDR2 is LQKENI. CDR3 bases: TGTGCCAGCTCGCCGACACCTAACTATGGCTACACCTTC. Translated, it gives CASSPTPNYGYTF.

V gene TRBV7-9 combines with J gene TRBJ1-1; the D gene is possibly TRBD1 (5 bases). V lost 7 bases and J 1 base, leaving 13 bases between the germline ends. Germline CDR1 reads SEHNR; CDR2 reads FQNEAQ (reference sequence). The CDR3 extends over 14 amino acids. The CDR3 loop is CASTFNTGNTEAFF. CDR3 DNA sequence: TGTGCCAGCACCTTTAATACAGGGAACACTGAAGCTTTCTTT.

This clonotype was observed a handful of times. The chain joins TRBV3-1 to TRBJ1-2; a possible D gene is TRBD1 (5 bases). CDR3 size: 11 residues. CDR1 and CDR2 (germline): LGHDT, YNNKEL (reference sequence). The ends were cut back, 3 bases at V and 7 bases at J, with 6 bases in the middle. The CDR3 loop is CASSQQGGYTF. The CDR3 nucleotides are TGTGCCAGCAGCCAGCAGGGTGGCTACACCTTC.

Only a few counts were recorded for this clonotype. V and J are TRBV28 and TRBJ1-2; D call uncertain. Trimming took off 5 bases at V and 5 bases at J, with 12 bases between the two ends. CDR3 length: 13 amino acids. Looked up from germline, CDR1 is MDHEN and CDR2 is SYDVKM. The CDR3 protein is CASSGPLAYGYTF. In DNA, the CDR3 is TGTGCCAGCAGTGGACCCCTTGCGTATGGCTACACCTTC.